The 21 T cell receptor beta chains below were found in one sample sequenced in a study of cytomegalovirus exposure and HLA in healthy donors. Use of 60 Vbeta and 13 Jbeta primers characterized the PCR. Clones were read by immunoSEQ multiplex PCR, and TCRdb kept only the in-frame ones, dropping some. This table holds 150,000 or so clones, around 78% found once. The sequenced material came from PBMCs. These receptors were obtained from a female donor in good health and CMV-seronegative.

This chain links TRBV2 with TRBJ2-2; 9 nucleotides align to TRBD1. Germline-derived CDR1 and CDR2 are SNHLY and FYNNEI. The length of the CDR3 is 16 residues. Losses at the gene ends were 6 bases for V and 1 base for J; bases not matched to a gene: 6. In DNA form, the CDR3 reads TGTGCCAGCAGGGGAGGGACAGGGCAGAACACCGGGGAGCTGTTTTTT. Protein product: CASRGGTGQNTGELFF.

The chain carries TRBV29-1 and TRBJ2-1; D might be TRBD1 (5 bases). The CDR3 length is 12 residues. The germline V gene has CDR1 SQVTM and CDR2 ANQGSEA. V was pared by 2 bases and J by 10 bases, with 12 bases between. CDR3 sequence (DNA): TGCAGCGTTGAAAGGAGTCGGACAGAGCAGTTCTTC. Amino acid sequence: CSVERSRTEQFF.

V usage is TRBV19 and J usage is TRBJ2-1, with D unclear. Per germline, CDR1 LNHDA and CDR2 SQIVND (reference sequence). This CDR3 is built from 14 residues. V gave up 5 bases and J gave up 0 bases, with 8 bases separating them. CDR3 amino acids: CASSADSSYNEQFF. The CDR3 nucleotides read TGTGCCAGTAGTGCTGACTCCTCCTACAATGAGCAGTTCTTC.

The chain carries TRBV18 and TRBJ1-1; D ambiguous. Trimming pared 3 bases from V and 1 base from J, leaving 6 bases between. The CDR3 loop spans 13 amino acids. Germline V lookup: CDR1 KGHSH, CDR2 LQKENI. The CDR3 protein is CASSPLSNTEAFF. The CDR3 nucleotides read TGTGCCAGCTCACCCCTTTCGAACACTGAAGCTTTCTTT. Combining the CDR3 with reference TRBV18 and TRBJ1-1 gives the whole variable domain NAGVMQNPRHLVRRRGQEARLRCSPMKGHSHVYWYRQLPEEGLKFMVYLQKENIIDESGMPKERFSAEFPKEGPSILRIQQVVRGDSAAYFCASSPLSNTEAFFGQGTRLTVV.

The table lists this clone with a count of one. The J gene is TRBJ1-1, the V gene TRBV7-8, with a tentative D call TRBD1 (5 bases). Germline V gene lookup returns CDR1 SGHVS and CDR2 FQNEAQ. V lost 5 bases and J 2 bases, leaving 30 bases between the germline ends. This CDR3 contains 20 residues. This chain's CDR3 is CASSPAFFLRVNPRNTEAFF. DNA of the CDR3: TGTGCCAGCAGCCCGGCGTTCTTTCTCAGGGTCAATCCAAGAAACACTGAAGCTTTCTTT.

This chain links TRBV18 with TRBJ2-5; TRBD1 agrees at 9 bases. The ends lost 6 bases at V and 5 bases at J; junction bases unmatched: 7. This CDR3 is 14 amino acids long. Looked up from germline, CDR1 is KGHSH and CDR2 is LQKENI. Here the CDR3 reads CASSQGTGMETQYF. The CDR3 DNA reads TGTGCCAGCTCTCAAGGGACAGGGATGGAGACCCAGTACTTC.

The chain joins TRBV29-1 to TRBJ1-2; 8 positions agree with TRBD1. This CDR3 has 19 amino acids. J was trimmed by 2 bases and V by 4 bases; bases with no gene match: 21. CDR1 is SQVTM and CDR2 is ANQGSEA in the germline V gene. The chain's CDR3 is CSVVGFSGTGTLWNYGYTF. CDR3 sequence (DNA): TGCAGCGTTGTGGGGTTTTCGGGGACAGGCACCCTTTGGAACTATGGCTACACCTTC.

V usage is TRBV4-1 and J usage is TRBJ1-6; D may be TRBD1 (6 bases). V was trimmed by 2 bases and J by 5 bases, leaving 16 bases between them. The CDR3 length is 17 residues. Germline assignment: CDR1 MGHRA and CDR2 YSYEKL. The CDR3 nucleotides are TGCGCCAGCAGCCAAAGGGCAACCCGGGACAATAATTCACCCCTCCACTTT. Encoded protein: CASSQRATRDNNSPLHF.

The chain has TRBV7-2 and TRBJ2-2; D may be TRBD2 (6 bases). V lost 5 bases and J 2 bases, leaving 12 bases between the germline ends. CDR1 SGHTA and CDR2 FQGNSA come from the germline V gene. This CDR3 is 15 amino acids long. The chain's CDR3 is CASSLSGPNTGELFF. The DNA of the CDR3 is TGTGCCAGCAGCCTTAGCGGTCCCAACACCGGGGAGCTGTTTTTT.

The chain recombines TRBV30 with TRBJ1-2; D possibly corresponds to TRBD1 (6 bases). The CDR3 is 10 residues long. V was trimmed by 7 bases and J by 4 bases, leaving 7 bases between them. Germline V gives CDR1 GTSNPN, CDR2 SVGIG (reference sequence). The CDR3 DNA follows: TGTGCCTTGGACAGCTATGGCTACACCTTC. Encoded protein: CALDSYGYTF.

This rearrangement joins TRBV27 to TRBJ1-5; 10 bases line up with TRBD1. The CDR3 sequence is 15 residues long. Germline lookup yields CDR1 MNHEY and CDR2 SMNVEV (reference sequence). V lost 5 bases, J lost 1 base, and 2 bases stayed unmatched. In nucleotides, the CDR3 is TGTGCCAGCAGTAGACAGGGGGCAAGCAATCAGCCCCAGCATTTT. It specifies CASSRQGASNQPQHF.

The chain joins TRBV7-2 to TRBJ1-6, with TRBD1 matching over 8 bases. V was clipped by 6 bases and J by 9 bases; unmatched bases: 7. CDR1 SGHTA and CDR2 FQGNSA come from the germline V gene. This CDR3 has 14 amino acids. The CDR3 sequence: CASRPGQGISPLHF. CDR3 coding DNA: TGTGCCAGCAGACCAGGACAGGGAATTTCACCCCTCCACTTT.

The chain carries TRBV15 and TRBJ2-1, with D possibly matching TRBD1 (5 bases). CDR3 length equals 16 residues. CDR1 is LNHNV, CDR2 YYDKDF, per germline (reference sequence). Trimming took 0 bases from V and 10 from J, leaving 19 bases between them. In DNA form, the CDR3 reads TGTGCCACCAGCAGAGATTGGGGCGAGTCGGTTTGGGAGCAGTTCTTC. This translates into CATSRDWGESVWEQFF.

This sequence joins TRBV9 and TRBJ2-2; TRBD1 aligns across 8 bases. V lost 1 base to trimming and J lost 3 bases; unmatched junction nucleotides: 2. CDR1 is SGDLS, CDR2 YYNGEE, per germline. The CDR3 length is 15 residues. DNA for the CDR3: TGTGCCAGCAGCGTACAGGGGGCAGACACCGGGGAGCTGTTTTTT. Translation: CASSVQGADTGELFF.

CDR3 region: CASSYLAGTDTQYF. DNA of the CDR3: TGTGCCAGCAGTTACCTGGCAGGCACAGATACGCAGTATTTT. The chain employs TRBV6-5 and TRBJ2-3, with D unresolved. CDR1 and CDR2 (germline): MNHEY, SVGAGI. V was cut by 2 bases and J by 1 base, with 7 bases left in between. The CDR3 contains 14 residues.

The chain carries TRBV7-3 and TRBJ2-7, with D possibly TRBD1 on 6 matching bases. The CDR3 consists of 14 residues. V lost 2 bases and J 3 bases, leaving 11 bases between the germline ends. CDR1 and CDR2 from the germline V gene are SGHTA and FQGTGA. CDR3: CASSLGSGDYEQYF. CDR3 DNA: TGTGCCAGCAGCTTAGGGTCAGGGGACTACGAGCAGTACTTC.

This clone was counted only a few times. The J gene is TRBJ1-2, the V gene TRBV5-8; a possible D gene is TRBD1 (6 bases). The V gene's germline CDR1 is SGHTS and CDR2 YDEGEE. This CDR3 is built from 16 residues. V was pared by 4 bases and J by 7 bases, with 23 bases between. The CDR3 nucleotides read TGTGCCAGCAGCGGATCTAGTGCAGGGGTCGCCCTTGGCTACACCTTC. Protein sequence: CASSGSSAGVALGYTF.

This chain connects TRBV6-1 to TRBJ2-5; 11 bases align to TRBD1. The end of the DNA aligns better with TRBJ2-7, so the J call may be wrong. Germline V CDR1 and CDR2: MNHNS, SASEGT. The CDR3 consists of 15 residues. The CDR3 sequence is CASSAPDRGPYEQYF. In DNA, the CDR3 is TGTGCCAGCAGTGCCCCGGACAGGGGGCCCTACGAGCAGTACTTC.

This clone has a handful of counts. The chain has TRBV7-9 and TRBJ1-2; 10 nucleotides agree with TRBD1. The V and J ends lost 2 bases and 8 bases, in that order; junction bases with no gene match: 5. The CDR3 covers 14 residues. Germline V gene data show CDR1 as SEHNR and CDR2 as FQNEAQ (reference sequence). The CDR3 DNA reads as TGTGCCAGCAGCTTAAGTGACAGGGGGCGCGGCTACACCTTC. Its translation is CASSLSDRGRGYTF. Supplemented by reference TRBV7-9 and TRBJ1-2, the full variable domain reads DTGVSQNPRHKITKRGQNVTFRCDPISEHNRLYWYRQTLGQGPEFLTYFQNEAQLEKSRLLSDRFSAERPKGSFSTLEIQRTEQGDSAMYLCASSLSDRGRGYTFGSGTRLTVV.

The chain uses TRBV7-6 and TRBJ2-3, with 7 nucleotides matching TRBD2. Germline-derived CDR1 and CDR2 are SGHVS and FNYEAQ. After removal of 5 bases from V and 0 bases from J, the junction contained 11 bases not matched to a gene. This CDR3 contains 17 residues. As DNA, the CDR3 is TGTGCCAGCAGCCCCGCCGGGACTACCAGAAGCACAGATACGCAGTATTTT. This encodes CASSPAGTTRSTDTQYF.

This chain joins TRBV9 and TRBJ2-1; weak D call: TRBD1 (5 bases). The V end was cut by 4 bases, the J end by 7 bases, with 21 bases between. Germline V gene sequence: CDR1 SGDLS, CDR2 YYNGEE. This CDR3 comprises 16 residues. The CDR3 protein is CASSPQGGEFANEQFF. The CDR3 nucleotides read TGTGCCAGCAGCCCCCAGGGCGGAGAGTTCGCAAATGAGCAGTTCTTC.